This is a list of T cell receptor beta chains from one sample in a study of CXCR3-negative and CXCR3-positive naive CD8 T cells. After re-calling the 5' RACE reads, TCRdb lists one entry per CDR3 protein, DNA absent. Its clone listing holds 60,000 to 65,000 distinct CDR3 sequences. The material sequenced was naive CXCR3+ CD8+ T cells from blood. Receptor source: a human donor in good health. Some clones in this sample may be carry-over from other donors' samples. Both conserved end residues are part of each CDR3. Fields, in order: J gene, V gene, CDR3 protein.

TRBJ1-1 | TRBV29-1 | CSVEQGTTEAFF
TRBJ2-7 | TRBV28 | CASSFLADSYEQYF
TRBJ2-5 | TRBV6-1 | CASSETGGWKETQYF
TRBJ2-6 | TRBV7-9 | CASSLDRVGNVLTF
TRBJ2-1 | TRBV11-3 | CASSPDSDYLSQFF
TRBJ2-7 | TRBV30 | CAWKRQGYEQYF
TRBJ2-1 | TRBV29-1 | CSVVGGAGSNEQFF
TRBJ2-2 | TRBV24-1 | CATSGNRESGELFF
TRBJ2-6 | TRBV20-1 | CSAQTSGWDGGANVLTF
TRBJ1-1 | TRBV29-1 | CSVAGQGPEAFF
TRBJ2-7 | TRBV6-2/TRBV6-3 | CASSYSIGDTSHYEQYF
TRBJ2-7 | TRBV29-1 | CSVQREDSYEQYF
TRBJ2-7 | TRBV5-1 | CASSLKLAGDEQYF
TRBJ1-4 | TRBV7-9 | CASRPPGGEKLFF
TRBJ2-1 | TRBV29-1 | CSGIDSGSYNEQFF
TRBJ2-7 | TRBV6-2/TRBV6-3 | CASSNPGEQYF